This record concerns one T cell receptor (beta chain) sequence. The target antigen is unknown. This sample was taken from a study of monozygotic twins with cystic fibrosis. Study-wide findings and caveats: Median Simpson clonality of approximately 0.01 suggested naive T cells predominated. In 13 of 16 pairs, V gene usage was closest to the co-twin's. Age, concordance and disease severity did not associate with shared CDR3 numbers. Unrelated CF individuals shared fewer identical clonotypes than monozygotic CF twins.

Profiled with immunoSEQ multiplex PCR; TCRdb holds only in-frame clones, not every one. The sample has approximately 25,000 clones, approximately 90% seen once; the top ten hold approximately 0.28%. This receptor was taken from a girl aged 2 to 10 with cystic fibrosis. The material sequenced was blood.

This CDR3 is CATSRDRLAAGELFF. Written as DNA, the CDR3 is TGTGCCACCAGCAGAGATAGACTAGCTGCCGGGGAGCTGTTTTTT. The gene calls are TRBV15 and TRBJ2-2; 7 bases are shared with TRBD2. The CDR3 totals 15 residues. CDR1 LNHNV and CDR2 YYDKDF come from the germline V gene (reference sequence). V gave up 0 bases and J gave up 6 bases; unmatched junction bases: 4.